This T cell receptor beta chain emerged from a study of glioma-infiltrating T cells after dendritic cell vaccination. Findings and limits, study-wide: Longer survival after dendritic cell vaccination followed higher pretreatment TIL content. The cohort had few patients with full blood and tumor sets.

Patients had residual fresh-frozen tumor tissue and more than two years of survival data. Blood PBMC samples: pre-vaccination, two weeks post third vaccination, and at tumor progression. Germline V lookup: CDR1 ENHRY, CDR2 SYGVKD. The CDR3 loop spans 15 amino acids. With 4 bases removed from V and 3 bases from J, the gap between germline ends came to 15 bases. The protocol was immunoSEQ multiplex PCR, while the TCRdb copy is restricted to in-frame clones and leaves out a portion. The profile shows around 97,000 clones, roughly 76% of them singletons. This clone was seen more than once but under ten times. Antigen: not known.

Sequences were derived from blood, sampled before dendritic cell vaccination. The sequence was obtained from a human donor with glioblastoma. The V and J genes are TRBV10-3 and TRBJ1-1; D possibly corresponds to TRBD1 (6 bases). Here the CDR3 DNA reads TGTGCCATCAGTGGGGGGCGTAGCTCTTACACTGAAGCTTTCTTT. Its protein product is CAISGGRSSYTEAFF.